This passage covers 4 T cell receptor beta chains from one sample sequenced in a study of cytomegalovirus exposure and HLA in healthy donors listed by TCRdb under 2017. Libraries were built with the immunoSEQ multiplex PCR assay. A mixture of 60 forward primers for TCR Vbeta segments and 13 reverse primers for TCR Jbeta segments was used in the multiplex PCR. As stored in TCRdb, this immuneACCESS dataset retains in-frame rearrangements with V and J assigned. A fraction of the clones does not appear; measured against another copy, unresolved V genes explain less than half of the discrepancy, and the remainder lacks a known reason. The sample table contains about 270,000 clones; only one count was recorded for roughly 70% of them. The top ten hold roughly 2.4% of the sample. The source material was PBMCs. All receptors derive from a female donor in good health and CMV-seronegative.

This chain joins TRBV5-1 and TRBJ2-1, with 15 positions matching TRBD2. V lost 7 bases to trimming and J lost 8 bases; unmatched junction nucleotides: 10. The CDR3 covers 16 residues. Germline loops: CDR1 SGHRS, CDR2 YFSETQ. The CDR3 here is CASFRTSGRASDEQFF. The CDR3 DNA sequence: TGCGCCAGCTTCCGGACTAGCGGGAGGGCCTCGGATGAGCAGTTCTTC.

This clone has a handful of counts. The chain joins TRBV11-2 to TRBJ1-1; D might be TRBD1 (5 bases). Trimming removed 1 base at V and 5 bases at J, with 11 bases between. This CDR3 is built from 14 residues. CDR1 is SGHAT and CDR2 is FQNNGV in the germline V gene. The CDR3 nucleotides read TGTGCCAGCAGCTTAGCCGGCGGGGGTACTGAAGCTTTCTTT. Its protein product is CASSLAGGGTEAFF.

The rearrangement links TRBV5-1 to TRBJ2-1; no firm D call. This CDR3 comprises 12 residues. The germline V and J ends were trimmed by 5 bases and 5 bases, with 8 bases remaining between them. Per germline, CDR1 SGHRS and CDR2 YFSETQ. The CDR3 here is CASRLGHNEQFF. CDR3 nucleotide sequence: TGCGCCAGCAGGCTTGGGCACAATGAGCAGTTCTTC.

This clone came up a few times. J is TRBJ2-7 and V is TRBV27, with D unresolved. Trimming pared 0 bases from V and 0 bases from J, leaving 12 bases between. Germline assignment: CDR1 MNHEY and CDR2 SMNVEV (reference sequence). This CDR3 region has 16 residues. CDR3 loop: CASSLSFTRSSYEQYF. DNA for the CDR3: TGTGCCAGCAGTTTATCGTTTACGAGAAGCTCCTACGAGCAGTACTTC.